Presented here are 21 T cell receptor beta chains from one specimen sequenced in a study of shared clonotypes between healthy human individuals. Sequencing used immunoSEQ multiplex PCR; TCRdb keeps in-frame clones, though not all of them. The data show around 2.5 million clones, with approximately 93% seen just once and roughly 0.39% held by the top ten. Sequences were obtained from naive CD4+ T cells from PBMCs. The subset is: CD45RA+ positively selected. These TCRs come from a man aged 18 to 29 in good health. Some clones in this sample may be carry-over from other donors' samples.

As concerns this clone: Other DNA sequences in the sample encode the same CDR3. The rearrangement uses TRBV18 and TRBJ2-6; tentative D call: TRBD2 (5 bases). The V end lost 4 bases, the J end lost 0 bases, and 7 bases lay between the germline ends. The CDR3 is made up of 15 amino acids. The V gene's germline CDR1 is KGHSH and CDR2 LQKENI. The CDR3 region has the DNA TGTGCCAGCTCACTTGGACTCTCTGGGGCCAACGTCCTGACTTTC. It encodes CASSLGLSGANVLTF.

The V and J genes are TRBV5-1 and TRBJ2-5, with 8 bases matching TRBD2. The CDR3 has 14 amino acids. V was pared by 3 bases and J by 4 bases, with 5 bases of the junction left unmatched. Germline CDR1 and CDR2: SGHRS and YFSETQ. CDR3 sequence (DNA): TGCGCCAGCAGCTCAGCGGGAGTTGGAGAGACCCAGTACTTC. This gives the protein CASSSAGVGETQYF.

This clone has just one count. V and J are TRBV7-3 and TRBJ1-2; TRBD1 matches at 10 bases. The germline V gene encodes CDR1 SGHTA and CDR2 FQGTGA. V was pared by 4 bases and J by 2 bases, with 7 bases of the junction left unmatched. The CDR3 length is 16 residues. The DNA of the CDR3 is TGTGCCAGCAGCTACGGGACAGGGGACTACAACTATGGCTACACCTTC. It is translated as CASSYGTGDYNYGYTF.

The chain has TRBV7-3 and TRBJ2-5; a weak D match, TRBD2 (6 bases). The length of the CDR3 is 15 residues. V dropped 2 bases and J dropped 5 bases, with 15 bases sitting between them. From germline, CDR1 is SGHTA and CDR2 FQGTGA. The CDR3 nucleotides are TGTGCCAGCAGCTTACTAGCTAACAGCGGGGAGACCCAGTACTTC. Its translation is CASSLLANSGETQYF.

In the case of this clone: This same CDR3 is encoded by further DNA sequences in the sample. The chain links TRBV28 to TRBJ2-5; the D is unclear. V lost 3 bases and J lost 4, with 6 bases in between. Germline assignment: CDR1 MDHEN and CDR2 SYDVKM. The CDR3 has 12 residues. This chain's CDR3 is CASSFYRETQYF. In nucleotides, the CDR3 is TGTGCCAGCAGTTTTTATAGAGAGACCCAGTACTTC.

The CDR3 nucleotides are TGTGCCAGCTCACCAAGTGCAGGGACTTGGGAGCAGTACTTC. Its translation is CASSPSAGTWEQYF. The chain couples TRBV18 to TRBJ2-7; D perhaps matches TRBD2 (6 bases). V lost 2 bases to trimming and J lost 7 bases, with 15 bases between them. This CDR3 is 14 amino acids long. Germline V CDR1 and CDR2: KGHSH, LQKENI. The variable domain in full, completed from reference TRBV18 and TRBJ2-7, reads NAGVMQNPRHLVRRRGQEARLRCSPMKGHSHVYWYRQLPEEGLKFMVYLQKENIIDESGMPKERFSAEFPKEGPSILRIQQVVRGDSAAYFCASSPSAGTWEQYFGPGTRLTVT.

The chain uses TRBV5-1 and TRBJ2-5; 9 positions match TRBD1. The J call is doubtful: the DNA matches TRBJ2-7 better. The germline CDR1 and CDR2 sequences are SGHRS and YFSETQ. The CDR3 consists of 14 residues. The CDR3 spells CASSRTGEGGEQYF. Written as DNA, the CDR3 is TGCGCCAGCAGCCGGACAGGGGAGGGAGGCGAGCAGTACTTC.

The genes are TRBV18 and TRBJ2-1, with TRBD2 matching over 7 bases. V lost 4 bases, J lost 7 bases, and 7 bases stayed unmatched. The CDR3 runs to 14 residues. Germline values: CDR1 KGHSH, CDR2 LQKENI. DNA of the CDR3: TGTGCCAGCTCACAACAACTAGCGCAGAATGAGCAGTTCTTC. It is translated as CASSQQLAQNEQFF.

The chain uses TRBV28 and TRBJ1-2; unclear D gene. The germline gives CDR1 MDHEN, CDR2 SYDVKM. There are 15 residues in the CDR3. Trimming shortened V by 4 bases and J by 6 bases, and 18 bases separated the two germline ends. CDR3 region: CASSSRGGEKHGYTF. CDR3 coding DNA: TGTGCCAGCAGTTCACGCGGTGGGGAAAAACATGGCTACACCTTC.

V gene TRBV30 combines with J gene TRBJ1-4; the D gene is possibly TRBD1 (5 bases). Looked up from germline, CDR1 is GTSNPN and CDR2 is SVGIG (reference sequence). The V gene lost 3 bases and the J gene lost 6 bases, with 14 bases spanning the gap. CDR3 size: 14 residues. CDR3 residues: CAWSKTVLYEKLFF. The CDR3 DNA reads as TGTGCCTGGAGCAAGACAGTTCTATATGAAAAACTGTTTTTT.

The chain has TRBV7-2 and TRBJ1-2; unclear D gene. The CDR3 spans 17 residues. CDR1 and CDR2 (germline): SGHTA, FQGNSA. Trimming shortened V by 4 bases and J by 5 bases, and 23 bases separated the two germline ends. The CDR3 sequence: CASSSGKGSLYIYGYTF. The CDR3 DNA sequence: TGTGCCAGCAGCTCAGGAAAAGGTTCACTTTACATTTATGGCTACACCTTC.

The V gene is TRBV25-1, the J gene TRBJ1-5; 10 bases map to TRBD1. Trimming removed 7 bases from V and 3 bases from J; junction bases left unmatched: 6. CDR1 is MGHDK, CDR2 SYGVNS, per germline. The CDR3 runs to 15 residues. The CDR3 DNA sequence: TGTGCCAGCAAGACCGGGACAGGGGCCAATCAGCCCCAGCATTTT. It codes for CASKTGTGANQPQHF.

The rearrangement links TRBV6-1 to TRBJ2-1; TRBD2 aligns across 10 bases. From germline, CDR1 is MNHNS and CDR2 SASEGT. V lost 2 bases to trimming and J lost 3 bases; unmatched junction nucleotides: 7. CDR3 length equals 17 residues. The CDR3 bases are TGTGCCAGCAGTGAATTTGTGACTAGCGGGCGCTACAATGAGCAGTTCTTC. Its protein product is CASSEFVTSGRYNEQFF.

The V and J genes are TRBV6-5 and TRBJ2-1; 10 nucleotides agree with TRBD2. Germline values: CDR1 MNHEY, CDR2 SVGAGI. V shed 6 bases and J 7 bases; nucleotides not matched to a gene: 9. The CDR3 extends over 15 amino acids. The DNA of the CDR3 is TGTGCCAGCAGACCAAGCGGGAGGGCCGGTAATGAGCAGTTCTTC. Its translation is CASRPSGRAGNEQFF.

The rearrangement links TRBV6-1 to TRBJ2-5, with D perhaps given as TRBD1 or TRBD2 (5 bases each). Deletions cut 6 bases from V and 5 bases from J, with 13 bases between. From germline, CDR1 is MNHNS and CDR2 SASEGT. This CDR3 spans 13 amino acids. The CDR3 loop is CASRPEGWETQYF. CDR3 nucleotide sequence: TGTGCCAGCAGGCCCGAGGGGTGGGAGACCCAGTACTTC.

This clone has more than one count but fewer than ten. This chain links TRBV7-9 with TRBJ1-1, with D maybe TRBD1 (5 bases). The CDR3 is made up of 13 amino acids. With 8 bases removed from V and 1 base from J, the gap between germline ends came to 11 bases. Germline V gives CDR1 SEHNR, CDR2 FQNEAQ (reference sequence). CDR3 nucleotides: TGTGCCAGCGCACGGGACCCGAACACTGAAGCTTTCTTT. Translation gives CASARDPNTEAFF.

This chain links TRBV2 with TRBJ1-5; TRBD1 is a possible D gene (5 bases). The V end lost 1 base, the J end lost 5 bases, and 12 bases lay between the germline ends. The germline gives CDR1 SNHLY, CDR2 FYNNEI. The CDR3 sequence is 15 residues long. In DNA form, the CDR3 reads TGTGCCAGCAGTGAAGTGGCAGGGAGTTATCAGCCCCAGCATTTT. Residues: CASSEVAGSYQPQHF.

In this sample, this clone turned up once. J is TRBJ2-4 and V is TRBV6-5; D is unresolved. V was cut by 2 bases and J by 0 bases, with 5 bases left in between. The CDR3 length is 14 residues. Germline loops: CDR1 MNHEY, CDR2 SVGAGI. The CDR3 nucleotides read TGTGCCAGCAGTTACGGCTCAGCCAAAAACATTCAGTACTTC. Translating gives CASSYGSAKNIQYF.

With respect to this clone: Other DNA variants within this sample encode the same CDR3. V usage is TRBV5-1 and J usage is TRBJ2-3; 11 positions agree with TRBD2. Unmatched junction bases numbered 4, after V lost 4 bases and J lost 0 bases. The CDR3 is 16 residues long. Germline CDR1 SGHRS, CDR2 YFSETQ. CDR3 sequence reads: CASSPGTSGSTDTQYF. The CDR3 region has the DNA TGCGCCAGCAGCCCAGGGACTAGCGGAAGCACAGATACGCAGTATTTT.

A remark on this clone: Other DNA sequences from this sample encode an identical CDR3 as well. CDR3 nucleotide sequence: TGCGCCAGCAGCTTTGGCGGCGAGCAGTACTTC. It encodes CASSFGGEQYF. The J gene is TRBJ2-7, the V gene TRBV5-1; D gene uncertain. The CDR3 runs to 11 residues. Trimming left V 2 bases short and J 6 bases short, with 6 bases between. Germline assignment: CDR1 SGHRS and CDR2 YFSETQ.

This chain connects TRBV11-2 to TRBJ2-7; possibly TRBD2 for D (7 bases). V lost 5 bases, J lost 0 bases, and 11 bases lay in between. Germline V gene sequence: CDR1 SGHAT, CDR2 FQNNGV. There are 14 residues in the CDR3. The CDR3 DNA follows: TGTGCCAGCAGCCGGGGGGCAGGCTCCTACGAGCAGTACTTC. Protein sequence: CASSRGAGSYEQYF.